The next 18 T cell receptor beta chains were all read from a single sample in a study of Ad26.COV2.S vaccination and SARS-CoV-2 variants. This sample's treatment: over 15 received Ad26.COV2.S at low or high dose, single or two shots; 5 received placebo; per-sample allocation not given. The study sampled participants on day 63 after the first vaccine or placebo injection. Sequenced by immunoSEQ multiplex PCR; TCRdb stores in-frame clones only, minus some. The data show hundreds of thousands of clones, with nearly 90% seen just once and about 2.7% held by the top ten. The sample in question was peripheral blood, obtained in a trial of Ad26.COV2.S vaccine versus placebo. All receptors come from a person between 18 and 65 years old who received the Ad26.COV2.S COVID-19 vaccine or a placebo.

The chain links TRBV6-5 to TRBJ1-3; D might be TRBD1 (5 bases). Germline CDR1 is MNHEY and CDR2 is SVGAGI. This CDR3 has 14 residues. The V and J ends lost 4 bases and 4 bases respectively, with 11 bases between them. The CDR3 DNA is TGTGCCAGCAGTTCCCTAAGGGGAGGAAACACCATATATTTT. Protein: CASSSLRGGNTIYF.

This sequence joins TRBV5-1 and TRBJ2-2, with 7 bases fitting TRBD2. CDR3 length equals 18 residues. Germline values: CDR1 SGHRS, CDR2 YFSETQ. The junction had 11 bases not matched to a gene; V was cut back by 3 bases and J by 0 bases. CDR3 sequence: CASSSTLAVQSNTGELFF. For the CDR3, the DNA is TGCGCCAGCAGCTCCACCCTAGCGGTACAGTCGAACACCGGGGAGCTGTTTTTT.

The CDR3 sequence: CASRRRRGSYNSPLHF. CDR3 coding DNA: TGTGCCAGTAGACGCCGGAGGGGATCCTATAATTCACCCCTCCACTTT. The V gene is TRBV19, the J gene TRBJ1-6; D perhaps matches TRBD1 (5 bases). Trimming shortened V by 6 bases and J by 1 base, and 13 bases separated the two germline ends. CDR3 length: 16 residues. Germline loops: CDR1 LNHDA, CDR2 SQIVND (reference sequence).

On this clone: This CDR3 is also generated by other DNA sequences in the sample. The chain couples TRBV6-5 to TRBJ1-1; D perhaps matches TRBD1 (5 bases). The CDR3 has 14 residues. Trimming removed 0 bases from V and 3 bases from J, with 8 bases in between. CDR1 and CDR2 (germline): MNHEY, SVGAGI. This CDR3 reads CASSYSAGDTEAFF. The CDR3 coding sequence is TGTGCCAGCAGTTACTCGGCGGGGGACACTGAAGCTTTCTTT.

This rearrangement joins TRBV30 to TRBJ2-1; TRBD2 matches 11 bases. The V and J ends lost 2 bases and 4 bases, in that order; junction bases with no gene match: 10. CDR1 is GTSNPN and CDR2 is SVGIG in the germline V gene (reference sequence). This CDR3 spans 17 amino acids. CDR3 protein: CAWSFLPGLAEYNEQFF. The CDR3 bases are TGTGCCTGGAGTTTCCTTCCGGGACTAGCGGAATACAATGAGCAGTTCTTC. The variable domain in full, with the rest retrieved from reference TRBV30 and TRBJ2-1, is SQTIHQWPATLVQPVGSPLSLECTVEGTSNPNLYWYRQAAGRGLQLLFYSVGIGQISSEVPQNLSASRPQDRQFILSSKKLLLSDSGFYLCAWSFLPGLAEYNEQFFGPGTRLTVL.

The chain uses TRBV3-1 (or the pseudogene TRBV3-2) and TRBJ2-5; D perhaps matches TRBD2 (5 bases). This CDR3 is built from 14 residues. Per germline, CDR1 LGHDT and CDR2 YNNKEL (reference sequence). V was pared by 6 bases and J by 5 bases, with 16 bases between. CDR3 nucleotide sequence: TGTGCCAGCAGATCACAACTAGTCCCCGAGACCCAGTACTTC. Its translation: CASRSQLVPETQYF.

The chain employs TRBV5-1 and TRBJ1-3, with 10 bases aligning to TRBD1. This CDR3 has 16 amino acids. The junction had 9 bases not matched to a gene; V was cut back by 4 bases and J by 5 bases. Germline loops: CDR1 SGHRS, CDR2 YFSETQ. CDR3 region: CASSTGQGSIRNTIYF. CDR3 bases: TGCGCCAGCAGCACGGGACAGGGGTCGATACGAAACACCATATATTTT.

The J gene is TRBJ1-4, the V gene TRBV12-5; D uncertain. Trimming cost V 6 bases and J 7 bases, with 15 bases left between them. The CDR3 loop spans 14 amino acids. Germline CDR1 reads LGHNT; CDR2 reads FRNRAP. The chain's CDR3 is CASGPGSLSEKLFF. As DNA, the CDR3 is TGTGCTAGTGGCCCGGGGTCGCTAAGTGAAAAACTGTTTTTT. Supplemented by reference TRBV12-5 and TRBJ1-4, the full variable domain reads DARVTQTPRHKVTEMGQEVTMRCQPILGHNTVFWYRQTMMQGLELLAYFRNRAPLDDSGMPKDRFSAEMPDATLATLKIQPSEPRDSAVYFCASGPGSLSEKLFFGSGTQLSVL.

The V call is TRBV27, the J call TRBJ2-7, with 9 nucleotides matching TRBD1. V was pared by 5 bases and J by 6 bases, with 8 bases of the junction left unmatched. The CDR3 has 14 amino acids. Per the germline V gene, CDR1 is MNHEY and CDR2 is SMNVEV (reference sequence). CDR3 bases: TGTGCCAGCAGTCCCGGGACAGGGTATCGCGAGCAGTACTTC. The encoded protein is CASSPGTGYREQYF.

The chain links TRBV12-5 to TRBJ2-1, with 7 positions matching TRBD2. The J segment lost 5 bases and the V segment lost 2 bases, leaving 6 bases of the junction unmatched. CDR1 and CDR2 from the germline V gene are LGHNT and FRNRAP. This CDR3 comprises 15 residues. In DNA, the CDR3 is TGTGCTAGTGGTTTGTTAATAGCGGGTGACAATGAGCAGTTCTTC. It codes for CASGLLIAGDNEQFF. The whole variable domain, filled in from reference TRBV12-5 and TRBJ2-1, reads DARVTQTPRHKVTEMGQEVTMRCQPILGHNTVFWYRQTMMQGLELLAYFRNRAPLDDSGMPKDRFSAEMPDATLATLKIQPSEPRDSAVYFCASGLLIAGDNEQFFGPGTRLTVL.

This clone was seen only a few times. This chain uses TRBV6-2 or TRBV6-3 with TRBJ1-4, with a weak D call TRBD1 (5 bases). V shed 6 bases and J shed 4 bases, with 15 bases lying between them. This CDR3 spans 15 amino acids. Germline lookup yields CDR1 MNHEY and CDR2 SVGEGT. The CDR3 nucleotides are TGTGCCAGCAGCCTTTGGGGACGGATTAATGAAAAACTGTTTTTT. Its translation: CASSLWGRINEKLFF.

The chain links TRBV29-1 to TRBJ1-3; D possibly corresponds to TRBD1 (6 bases). The CDR3 has 13 amino acids. Per the germline V gene, CDR1 is SQVTM and CDR2 is ANQGSEA. Between the trimmed V and J ends, which lost 4 bases and 2 bases, there was a span of 9 bases. Written as DNA, the CDR3 is TGCAGCGTTGCGGGACAAACTGGAAACACCATATATTTT. Translating gives CSVAGQTGNTIYF.

DNA of the CDR3: TGTGCCACCAGTGATTCTAGGGGCTACACCTTC. The encoded protein is CATSDSRGYTF. This sequence joins TRBV24-1 and TRBJ1-2, with no clear D. The CDR3 is made up of 11 amino acids. Germline V gives CDR1 KGHDR, CDR2 SFDVKD. V dropped 2 bases and J dropped 8 bases, with 5 bases sitting between them.

The chain uses TRBV15 and TRBJ1-2; weak D call: TRBD1 (5 bases). V lost 1 base, J lost 4 bases, and 13 bases lay in between. The CDR3 is made up of 15 amino acids. The V gene's germline CDR1 is LNHNV and CDR2 YYDKDF (reference sequence). The CDR3 DNA follows: TGTGCCACCAGCAGAGGTAGACAGACGACCTATGGCTACACCTTC. This encodes CATSRGRQTTYGYTF. Looking up the rest from reference TRBV15 and TRBJ1-2 gives the full variable domain: DAMVIQNPRYQVTQFGKPVTLSCSQTLNHNVMYWYQQKSSQAPKLLFHYYDKDFNNEADTPDNFQSRRPNTSFCFLDIRSPGLGDTAMYLCATSRGRQTTYGYTFGSGTRLTVV.

The chain uses TRBV15 and TRBJ2-3; tentative D call: TRBD1 (6 bases). Trimming pared 1 base from V and 2 bases from J, leaving 16 bases between. Germline V gene sequence: CDR1 LNHNV, CDR2 YYDKDF (reference sequence). The CDR3 runs to 17 residues. CDR3 DNA: TGTGCCACCAGCAGAGGGGGGACACGCCAAAACACAGATACGCAGTATTTT. Its protein product is CATSRGGTRQNTDTQYF.

This chain uses TRBV28 with TRBJ1-2; no clear D. The V gene's germline CDR1 is MDHEN and CDR2 SYDVKM. V was pared by 9 bases and J by 0 bases, with 35 bases between. The CDR3 spans 21 residues. The CDR3 sequence is CASALRSGSWQIGWANYGYTF. For the CDR3, the DNA is TGTGCCAGTGCCCTCCGGTCTGGGAGCTGGCAAATTGGATGGGCTAACTATGGCTACACCTTC.

The rearrangement links TRBV2 to TRBJ2-7; 8 positions agree with TRBD1. V gave up 3 bases and J gave up 5 bases; unmatched junction bases: 6. This CDR3 contains 14 residues. Germline V lookup: CDR1 SNHLY, CDR2 FYNNEI. The CDR3 region has the DNA TGTGCCAGCAGTGAGACCCAGGGGGCCGACGAGCAGTACGTC. Its translation is CASSETQGADEQYV.

The V and J genes are TRBV7-3 and TRBJ2-2, with 7 bases aligning to TRBD2. Germline V CDR1 and CDR2: SGHTA, FQGTGA. The J segment lost 3 bases and the V segment lost 2 bases, leaving 9 bases of the junction unmatched. CDR3 size: 17 residues. The CDR3 here is CASSLPLRGTDTGELFF. The DNA for the CDR3 is TGTGCCAGCAGCTTACCCCTGCGGGGGACCGACACCGGGGAGCTGTTTTTT.